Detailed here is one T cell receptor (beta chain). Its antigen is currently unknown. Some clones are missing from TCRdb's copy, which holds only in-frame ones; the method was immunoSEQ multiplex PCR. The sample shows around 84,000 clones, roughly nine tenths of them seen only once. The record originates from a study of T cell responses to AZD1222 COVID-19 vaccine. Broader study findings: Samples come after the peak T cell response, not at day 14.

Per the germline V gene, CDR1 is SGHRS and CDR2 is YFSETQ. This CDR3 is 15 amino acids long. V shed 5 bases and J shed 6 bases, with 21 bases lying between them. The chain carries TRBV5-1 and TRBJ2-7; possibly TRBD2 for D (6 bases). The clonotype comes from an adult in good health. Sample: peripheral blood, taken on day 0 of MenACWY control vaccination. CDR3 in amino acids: CASSLVGGIFFEQYF. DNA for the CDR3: TGCGCCAGCAGTTTAGTAGGAGGGATTTTCTTCGAGCAGTACTTC.